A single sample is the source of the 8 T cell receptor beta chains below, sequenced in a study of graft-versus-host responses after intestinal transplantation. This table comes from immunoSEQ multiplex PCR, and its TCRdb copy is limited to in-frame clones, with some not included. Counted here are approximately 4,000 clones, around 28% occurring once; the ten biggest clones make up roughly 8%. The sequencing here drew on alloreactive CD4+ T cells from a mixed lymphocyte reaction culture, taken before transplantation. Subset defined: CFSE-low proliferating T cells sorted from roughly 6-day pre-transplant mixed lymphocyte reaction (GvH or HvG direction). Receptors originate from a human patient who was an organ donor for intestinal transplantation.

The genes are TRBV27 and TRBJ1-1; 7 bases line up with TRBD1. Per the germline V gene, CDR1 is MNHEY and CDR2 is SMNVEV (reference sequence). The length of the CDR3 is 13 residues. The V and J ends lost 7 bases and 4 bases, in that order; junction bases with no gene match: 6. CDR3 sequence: CASTGGIVTEAFF. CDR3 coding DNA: TGTGCCAGCACAGGGGGAATCGTCACTGAAGCTTTCTTT.

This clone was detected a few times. The chain's CDR3 is CASSLAVGPLGLYEQYF. The CDR3 DNA reads as TGTGCCAGCAGCTTAGCGGTAGGACCCCTTGGGTTATACGAGCAGTACTTC. The chain has TRBV5-6 and TRBJ2-7, with D tentatively TRBD2 (5 bases). CDR1 SGHDT and CDR2 YYEEEE come from the germline V gene. CDR3 size: 17 residues. Trimming stripped 2 bases from V and 4 bases from J, with 22 bases between.

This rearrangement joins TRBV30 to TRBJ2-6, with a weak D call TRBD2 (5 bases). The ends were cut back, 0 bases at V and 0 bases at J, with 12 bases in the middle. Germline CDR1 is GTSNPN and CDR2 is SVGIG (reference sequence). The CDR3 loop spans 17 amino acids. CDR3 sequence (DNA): TGTGCCTGGAGTGTACTAGGTAGGCCCTCTGGGGCCAACGTCCTGACTTTC. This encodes CAWSVLGRPSGANVLTF.

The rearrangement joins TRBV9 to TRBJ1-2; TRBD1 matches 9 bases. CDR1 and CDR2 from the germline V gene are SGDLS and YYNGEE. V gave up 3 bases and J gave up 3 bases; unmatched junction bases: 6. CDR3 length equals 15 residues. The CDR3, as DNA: TGTGCCAGCAGCGAGGGGACAGGGTATGACTATGGCTACACCTTC. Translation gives CASSEGTGYDYGYTF. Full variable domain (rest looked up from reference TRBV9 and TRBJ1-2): DSGVTQTPKHLITATGQRVTLRCSPRSGDLSVYWYQQSLDQGLQFLIQYYNGEERAKGNILERFSAQQFPDLHSELNLSSLELGDSALYFCASSEGTGYDYGYTFGSGTRLTVV.

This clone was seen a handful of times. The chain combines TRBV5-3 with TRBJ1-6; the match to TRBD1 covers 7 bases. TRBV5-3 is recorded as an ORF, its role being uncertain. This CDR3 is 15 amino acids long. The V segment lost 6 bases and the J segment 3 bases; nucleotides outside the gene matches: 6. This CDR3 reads CARKSRDSYNSPLHF. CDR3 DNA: TGTGCCAGAAAAAGTAGGGACAGCTATAATTCACCCCTCCACTTT.

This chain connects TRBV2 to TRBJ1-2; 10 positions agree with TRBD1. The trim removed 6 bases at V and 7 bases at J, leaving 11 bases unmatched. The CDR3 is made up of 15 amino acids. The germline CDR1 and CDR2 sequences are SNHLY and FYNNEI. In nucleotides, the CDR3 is TGTGCCAGCAGCCCCGGGACAGGGGCTCATCCTGGCTACACCTTC. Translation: CASSPGTGAHPGYTF.

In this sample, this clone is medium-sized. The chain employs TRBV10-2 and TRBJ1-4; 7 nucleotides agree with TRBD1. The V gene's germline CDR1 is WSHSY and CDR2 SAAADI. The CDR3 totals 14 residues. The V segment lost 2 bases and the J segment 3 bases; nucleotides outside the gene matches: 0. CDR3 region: CASSEQGANEKLFF. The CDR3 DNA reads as TGCGCCAGCAGTGAGCAGGGGGCTAATGAAAAACTGTTTTTT.

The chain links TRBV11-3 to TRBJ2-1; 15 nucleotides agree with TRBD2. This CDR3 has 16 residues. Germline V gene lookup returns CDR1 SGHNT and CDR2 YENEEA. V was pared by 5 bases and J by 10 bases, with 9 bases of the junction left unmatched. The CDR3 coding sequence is TGTGCCAGCAGCACCCGGACTAGCGGGGGGGTGGTGGAGCAGTTCTTC. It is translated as CASSTRTSGGVVEQFF.